This paragraph covers one T cell receptor beta chain sequence. In the authors' methods: Nucleated cell counts were estimated from reference gene primer amplification. Profiled with immunoSEQ multiplex PCR; TCRdb holds only in-frame clones, not every one. The DNA gave D and trimming, while V, J and clone size come from that table. The data contain over 100,000 clones, approximately 90% of them singletons. The data belong to a study of blood T cell repertoires in COVID-19. Study details: PBMCs, B-cell-depleted T cells, or T cells provided the cDNA or gDNA that made up the material.

The sequencing input was peripheral blood. The sequence was collected from a man aged 60 to 75 with COVID-19, enrolled during active disease.

The CDR3 spells CASSLVQRETQYF. The CDR3 bases are TGTGCCAGCAGCTTAGTACAGAGAGAGACCCAGTACTTC. This chain joins TRBV7-8 and TRBJ2-5, with unresolved D. V lost 1 base to trimming and J lost 4 bases, with 7 bases between them. The CDR3 loop spans 13 amino acids. From germline, CDR1 is SGHVS and CDR2 FQNEAQ.